The 27 T cell receptor beta chains below were found in one sample sequenced in a study of hypomethylating agent response in myelodysplastic syndrome. Measured with immunoSEQ multiplex PCR; TCRdb has only the in-frame clones, and not every one. Counted here are approximately 3,000 clones, approximately 80% occurring once; the ten biggest clones make up about 26%. The specimen was bone marrow, collected before or after starting hypomethylating agent treatment for myelodysplastic syndrome (not recorded which). The receptors were gathered from a human donor with myelodysplastic syndrome.

The chain employs TRBV11-2 and TRBJ1-1; weak D call: TRBD1 (5 bases). Trimming removed 3 bases from V and 1 base from J, with 6 bases in between. This CDR3 comprises 13 residues. Germline CDR1 reads SGHAT; CDR2 reads FQNNGV. The CDR3 coding sequence is TGTGCCAGCAGCTTCGGGGGGAACACTGAAGCTTTCTTT. It yields the protein CASSFGGNTEAFF.

This clone was picked up a small number of times. V is TRBV4-3 and J is TRBJ2-2; 7 bases match TRBD1. With 11 bases clipped from V and 5 bases from J, the junction kept 11 bases outside the gene matches. The length of the CDR3 is 14 residues. Germline V gene lookup returns CDR1 LGHNA and CDR2 YSLEER. CDR3 in amino acids: CASSEGAGTGELFF. CDR3 nucleotides: TGCGCCTCCTCTGAGGGGGCAGGGACCGGGGAGCTGTTTTTT.

The CDR3 is CASSLGTGRDTQYF. Written as DNA, the CDR3 is TGTGCCAGCAGCTTGGGGACAGGGCGGGATACGCAGTATTTT. V gene TRBV5-8 combines with J gene TRBJ2-3; 8 nucleotides align to TRBD1. Losses at the gene ends were 0 bases for V and 6 bases for J; bases not matched to a gene: 3. The CDR3 consists of 14 residues. Germline CDR1 reads SGHTS; CDR2 reads YDEGEE.

The chain combines TRBV5-6 with TRBJ2-5; D is possibly TRBD2 (7 bases). The end of the DNA fits TRBJ2-7 better, so the J call may be wrong. The CDR3 spans 19 residues. Germline lookup yields CDR1 SGHDT and CDR2 YYEEEE. The CDR3 loop is CASRQITGLRGGSSYEQYF. For the CDR3, the DNA is TGTGCCAGCAGACAGATCACGGGATTACGCGGGGGCAGCTCCTACGAGCAGTACTTC.

This sequence joins TRBV30 and TRBJ2-3; TRBD2 matches at 10 bases. The V gene end was trimmed by 2 bases and the J gene end by 2 bases; junction bases not matched to a gene: 19. CDR1 and CDR2 (germline): GTSNPN, SVGIG (reference sequence). The CDR3 is 20 amino acids. CDR3 protein: CAWSFTLLAGNTTFTDTQYF. The CDR3 DNA reads TGTGCCTGGAGTTTTACTCTACTAGCGGGGAACACTACTTTCACAGATACGCAGTATTTT.

The chain uses TRBV30 and TRBJ2-7, with D possibly TRBD1 on 5 matching bases. V shed 8 bases and J shed 0 bases, with 17 bases lying between them. CDR3 size: 14 residues. Germline-derived CDR1 and CDR2 are GTSNPN and SVGIG (reference sequence). For the CDR3, the DNA is TGTGCCGCTCCAAGTCGAGACAGCTCCTACGAGCAGTACTTC. Residues: CAAPSRDSSYEQYF.

The chain couples TRBV28 to TRBJ2-3; D is perhaps TRBD2 (7 bases). Trimming took 2 bases from V and 5 from J, leaving 14 bases between them. Per the germline V gene, CDR1 is MDHEN and CDR2 is SYDVKM. The CDR3 totals 15 residues. The CDR3 protein is CASSLVGGRGDTQYF. The CDR3 DNA sequence: TGTGCCAGCAGTTTAGTGGGGGGGCGCGGAGATACGCAGTATTTT.

The chain has TRBV28 and TRBJ2-2; D uncertain. V was cut by 8 bases and J by 2 bases, with 9 bases left in between. The CDR3 totals 13 residues. CDR1 is MDHEN, CDR2 SYDVKM, per germline. The CDR3 loop reads CASQKPNTGELFF. CDR3 coding DNA: TGTGCCAGCCAGAAGCCCAACACCGGGGAGCTGTTTTTT. The full variable domain, rest sourced from reference TRBV28 and TRBJ2-2, is DVKVTQSSRYLVKRTGEKVFLECVQDMDHENMFWYRQDPGLGLRLIYFSYDVKMKEKGDIPEGYSVSREKKERFSLILESASTNQTSMYLCASQKPNTGELFFGEGSRLTVL.

The chain uses TRBV27 and TRBJ2-7, with TRBD1 matching 10 bases. Germline lookup yields CDR1 MNHEY and CDR2 SMNVEV (reference sequence). The CDR3 is 15 residues long. J lost 3 bases, V lost 3 bases, and 5 bases had no gene match. CDR3 region: CASSFGGQGVYEQYF. CDR3 in DNA: TGTGCCAGCAGTTTCGGAGGACAGGGGGTCTACGAGCAGTACTTC.

The gene calls are TRBV7-2 and TRBJ1-4, with 9 positions matching TRBD1. Germline CDR1 is SGHTA and CDR2 is FQGNSA. Trimming at V came to 6 bases and at J to 5 bases, leaving 4 bases not matched to a gene. The CDR3 runs 14 residues. The DNA of the CDR3 is TGTGCCAGCAGGTTGGGACAGGGAAATGAAAAACTGTTTTTT. Residues: CASRLGQGNEKLFF. The whole variable domain, remainder taken from reference TRBV7-2 and TRBJ1-4, is GAGVSQSPSNKVTEKGKDVELRCDPISGHTALYWYRQSLGQGLEFLIYFQGNSAPDKSGLPSDRFSAERTGGSVSTLTIQRTQQEDSAVYLCASRLGQGNEKLFFGSGTQLSVL.

As to this clone: One junction end disagrees with the germline gene, perhaps due to a read error. Other DNA sequences in the same sample also yield this CDR3. CDR3 protein: CASSPTGSSYNSPLHF. CDR3 nucleotide sequence: TGTGCCAGCAGTCCGACAGGGAGCTCCTATAATTCACCTCTCCACTTT. The gene calls are TRBV7-6 and TRBJ1-6, with 7 nucleotides matching TRBD1. The CDR3 loop spans 16 amino acids. In germline, CDR1 is SGHVS, CDR2 FNYEAQ.

The V and J genes are TRBV7-1 and TRBJ2-7, with D perhaps matching TRBD1 (6 bases). TRBV7-1 is reported as an ORF; its role is uncertain. CDR3 size: 12 residues. V lost 8 bases, J lost 6 bases, and 14 bases lay in between. The CDR3 sequence: CASDRDTSEQYF. CDR3 in DNA: TGTGCCAGCGATCGGGACACTTCCGAGCAGTACTTC.

The rearrangement uses TRBV29-1 and TRBJ1-1; D call uncertain. This CDR3 is built from 13 residues. Trimming pared 5 bases from V and 0 bases from J, leaving 10 bases between. Germline V gives CDR1 SQVTM, CDR2 ANQGSEA. DNA for the CDR3: TGCAGCGTTCCGACCCATTTGAACACTGAAGCTTTCTTT. As protein: CSVPTHLNTEAFF.

This chain joins TRBV25-1 and TRBJ2-5, with 7 bases aligning to TRBD1. With the DNA end fitting TRBJ2-7 better, the J assignment may be wrong. The CDR3 length is 14 residues. The germline V gene has CDR1 MGHDK and CDR2 SYGVNS. The CDR3 spells CASSEPGTAYEQYF. The CDR3 bases are TGTGCCAGCAGCGAGCCCGGGACAGCCTACGAGCAGTACTTC.

This clone was detected only a few times. The CDR3 DNA reads as TGTGCCAGCAGGGGACAGGCGGCCTACGAGCAGTACTTC. Translation gives CASRGQAAYEQYF. V usage is TRBV2 and J usage is TRBJ2-7; 8 bases match TRBD1. The CDR3 runs to 13 residues. The trim removed 6 bases at V and 2 bases at J, leaving 3 bases unmatched. CDR1 is SNHLY and CDR2 is FYNNEI in the germline V gene.

The CDR3 loop reads CASRVLYQGDYGYTF. Here the CDR3 DNA reads TGTGCCAGCAGGGTGCTCTACCAGGGGGACTATGGCTACACCTTC. The gene calls are TRBV6-5 and TRBJ1-2, with 7 bases lining up with TRBD1. J gave up 3 bases and V 6 bases, and 10 bases lay outside the gene matches. The CDR3 is 15 amino acids. Germline V gene lookup returns CDR1 MNHEY and CDR2 SVGAGI.

The CDR3 region has the DNA TGTGCCAGCAGCGAGCCCGGGACAGCCTACGAGCAGTACTTC. Translation gives CASSEPGTAYEQYF. The chain has TRBV25-1 and TRBJ2-7; 7 positions match TRBD1. In germline, CDR1 is MGHDK, CDR2 SYGVNS. J gave up 2 bases and V 6 bases, and 7 bases lay outside the gene matches. The CDR3 is 14 amino acids.

The chain recombines TRBV5-1 with TRBJ1-2; D unclear. Germline CDR1 is SGHRS and CDR2 is YFSETQ. The CDR3 is 13 amino acids. Trimming cost V 0 bases and J 8 bases, with 11 bases left between them. CDR3: CASSLDGNMGYTF. CDR3 coding DNA: TGCGCCAGCAGCTTGGACGGGAACATGGGCTACACCTTC.

The chain combines TRBV4-1 with TRBJ1-4, with 7 bases lining up with TRBD1. The CDR3 runs 18 residues. Germline V gives CDR1 MGHRA, CDR2 YSYEKL. With V trimmed by 2 bases and J by 8 bases, 17 bases remained unmatched. CDR3 region: CASSQLYLQGKIEEKLFF. In nucleotides, the CDR3 is TGCGCCAGCAGCCAACTTTATCTACAGGGGAAGATCGAAGAAAAACTGTTTTTT.

This clone was recorded only once. The rearrangement links TRBV6-5 to TRBJ1-2, with D unresolved. This CDR3 comprises 14 residues. Germline values: CDR1 MNHEY, CDR2 SVGAGI. The germline V and J ends were trimmed by 6 bases and 3 bases, with 14 bases remaining between them. CDR3 DNA: TGTGCCAGCAGCCTCACCGCAGGTGACTATGGCTACACCTTC. This encodes CASSLTAGDYGYTF.

By share, this clone ranks as medium-sized. V is TRBV11-2 and J is TRBJ2-7, with 7 bases lining up with TRBD1. In germline, CDR1 is SGHAT, CDR2 FQNNGV. The length of the CDR3 is 16 residues. V trimming: 4 bases; J trimming: 0 bases; junction bases outside the gene matches: 9. In DNA form, the CDR3 reads TGTGCCAGCAGCTGGAACGGACAGGAAGACTCCTACGAGCAGTACTTC. Translation gives CASSWNGQEDSYEQYF. Full variable domain (missing parts from reference TRBV11-2 and TRBJ2-7): EAGVAQSPRYKIIEKRQSVAFWCNPISGHATLYWYQQILGQGPKLLIQFQNNGVVDDSQLPKDRFSAERLKGVDSTLKIQPAKLEDSAVYLCASSWNGQEDSYEQYFGPGTRLTVT.

This chain uses TRBV10-3 with TRBJ2-7; 11 nucleotides line up with TRBD1. Per the germline V gene, CDR1 is ENHRY and CDR2 is SYGVKD. The junction had 11 bases not matched to a gene; V was cut back by 7 bases and J by 6 bases. CDR3 size: 15 residues. The CDR3 DNA is TGTGCCATCACCTCGAGGGTGGGACAGGGGGGCGAGCAGTACTTC. It codes for CAITSRVGQGGEQYF.

A single count supports this clone. This chain joins TRBV5-1 and TRBJ2-2; 8 nucleotides agree with TRBD1. V lost 1 base, J lost 4 bases, and 3 bases stayed unmatched. Germline assignment: CDR1 SGHRS and CDR2 YFSETQ. The CDR3 contains 15 residues. In DNA form, the CDR3 reads TGCGCCAGCAGCTTGCAGGGGGCGGTCACCGGGGAGCTGTTTTTT. Its translation is CASSLQGAVTGELFF.

This chain connects TRBV23-1 to TRBJ2-7, with D possibly TRBD1 on 6 matching bases. TRBV23-1 is an open reading frame whose function is uncertain. The CDR3 is 14 amino acids. Trimming took 2 bases from V and 1 from J, leaving 9 bases between them. The CDR3 DNA reads TGCGCCAGCAGTCAACCAGACAGGTCCTACGAGCAGTACTTC. Translation gives CASSQPDRSYEQYF.

The chain couples TRBV20-1 to TRBJ1-1; D is unclear. The CDR3 totals 11 residues. With 6 bases removed from V and 5 bases from J, the gap between germline ends came to 10 bases. Germline CDR1 is DFQATT and CDR2 is SNEGSKA (reference sequence). The chain's CDR3 is CSATRQTEAFF. The CDR3 DNA sequence: TGCAGTGCAACCCGGCAGACTGAAGCTTTCTTT.

The rearrangement links TRBV4-1 to TRBJ2-5, with D possibly TRBD2 on 5 matching bases. The end of the DNA is better explained by TRBJ2-7, so the J call may be wrong. The length of the CDR3 is 16 residues. The germline V gene has CDR1 MGHRA and CDR2 YSYEKL. The CDR3 DNA follows: TGCGCCAGCAGCCAAACGAGCCGGGATCCCCCAACCGAGCAGTACTTC. Amino acid sequence: CASSQTSRDPPTEQYF.

This clone was detected only once. This chain joins TRBV6-5 and TRBJ1-6; a weak D match, TRBD1 (5 bases). The germline V and J ends were trimmed by 0 bases and 7 bases, with 7 bases remaining between them. This CDR3 has 14 residues. The V gene's germline CDR1 is MNHEY and CDR2 SVGAGI. In nucleotides, the CDR3 is TGTGCCAGCAGTTACTCGGGGGGGAATTCACCCCTCCACTTT. It translates to CASSYSGGNSPLHF.